The 23 T cell receptor beta chains below were found in one sample sequenced in a study of cytomegalovirus exposure and HLA in healthy donors. The PCR ran on 60 Vbeta and 13 Jbeta primers. Libraries were prepared by immunoSEQ multiplex PCR; TCRdb keeps only in-frame clonotypes and omits some of them. The top ten hold 4.4% of the sample, which has 88,000 or so clones, approximately 62% seen once. The sample taken for sequencing was PBMCs. Every receptor here comes from a male donor in good health and CMV-seropositive.

The chain couples TRBV27 to TRBJ1-6, with D hard to call. The CDR3 has 14 amino acids. The germline V and J ends were trimmed by 3 bases and 10 bases, with 13 bases remaining between them. Germline V lookup: CDR1 MNHEY, CDR2 SMNVEV (reference sequence). In DNA, the CDR3 is TGTGCCAGCAGTTTTAGGACCGCGGGATCACCCCTCCACTTT. Translated, it gives CASSFRTAGSPLHF.

This clone came up once. The chain carries TRBV30 and TRBJ2-6; unclear D gene. The V gene's germline CDR1 is GTSNPN and CDR2 SVGIG (reference sequence). V lost 1 base, J lost 4 bases, and 5 bases lay in between. The CDR3 is 13 amino acids. DNA for the CDR3: TGTGCCTGGAGTGGTCTGGGGGCCAACGTCCTGACTTTC. Protein product: CAWSGLGANVLTF. Drawing the rest from reference TRBV30 and TRBJ2-6, the complete variable domain is SQTIHQWPATLVQPVGSPLSLECTVEGTSNPNLYWYRQAAGRGLQLLFYSVGIGQISSEVPQNLSASRPQDRQFILSSKKLLLSDSGFYLCAWSGLGANVLTFGAGSRLTVL.

This clone occurred once. The chain combines TRBV25-1 with TRBJ2-4; maybe TRBD2 (6 bases). Trimming shortened V by 8 bases and J by 5 bases, and 13 bases separated the two germline ends. The CDR3 totals 13 residues. The germline V gene encodes CDR1 MGHDK and CDR2 SYGVNS. CDR3 nucleotide sequence: TGTGCCAGCCGCGGGACGGTAGAAAACATTCAGTACTTC. Translation: CASRGTVENIQYF.

The rearrangement uses TRBV10-3 and TRBJ1-4; the match to TRBD1 covers 8 bases. The CDR3 runs 17 residues. V lost 0 bases to trimming and J lost 4 bases; unmatched junction nucleotides: 7. The V gene's germline CDR1 is ENHRY and CDR2 SYGVKD. Here the CDR3 reads CAISESDTGGINEKLFF. CDR3 nucleotides: TGTGCCATCAGTGAGTCGGATACAGGGGGGATTAATGAAAAACTGTTTTTT.

The chain couples TRBV28 to TRBJ2-7; D unclear. Per germline, CDR1 MDHEN and CDR2 SYDVKM. V was shortened by 2 bases and J by 6 bases, with 5 bases between the two germline ends. The length of the CDR3 is 11 residues. The CDR3 loop reads CASSLGPEQYF. Written as DNA, the CDR3 is TGTGCCAGCAGTTTAGGGCCCGAGCAGTACTTC. Drawing the rest from reference TRBV28 and TRBJ2-7, the complete variable domain is DVKVTQSSRYLVKRTGEKVFLECVQDMDHENMFWYRQDPGLGLRLIYFSYDVKMKEKGDIPEGYSVSREKKERFSLILESASTNQTSMYLCASSLGPEQYFGPGTRLTVT.

A few counts support this clone. This chain joins TRBV6-5 and TRBJ2-7; TRBD1 agrees at 11 bases. Germline values: CDR1 MNHEY, CDR2 SVGAGI. This CDR3 is 16 amino acids long. Unmatched junction bases numbered 9, after V lost 4 bases and J lost 4 bases. CDR3 sequence: CASSSSLGQGAYEQYF. The DNA of the CDR3 is TGTGCCAGCAGTTCCTCCCTTGGACAGGGGGCTTACGAGCAGTACTTC.

J is TRBJ1-1 and V is TRBV19, with TRBD1 matching over 7 bases. The germline V gene has CDR1 LNHDA and CDR2 SQIVND (reference sequence). This CDR3 region has 15 residues. V gave up 3 bases and J gave up 1 base; unmatched junction bases: 5. CDR3 DNA sequence: TGTGCCAGTAGTATGGACAGGCTCGGGAACACTGAAGCTTTCTTT. Translating it yields CASSMDRLGNTEAFF.

The chain links TRBV30 to TRBJ1-3; 9 bases fit TRBD1. The CDR3 is 14 amino acids. Germline CDR1 and CDR2: GTSNPN and SVGIG (reference sequence). The junction had 3 bases not matched to a gene; V was cut back by 6 bases and J by 0 bases. CDR3 loop: CACPDRGSGNTIYF. As DNA, the CDR3 is TGTGCCTGCCCGGACAGGGGCTCTGGAAACACCATATATTTT.

The chain is built from TRBV30 and TRBJ2-7, with no clear D. CDR1 is GTSNPN and CDR2 is SVGIG in the germline V gene (reference sequence). Trimming shortened V by 0 bases and J by 3 bases, and 6 bases separated the two germline ends. There are 12 residues in the CDR3. The CDR3 region has the DNA TGTGCCTGGAGTGTTAGAGACTACGAGCAGTACTTC. It is translated as CAWSVRDYEQYF.

This clone has a single count. DNA of the CDR3: TGTGCCAGCAGTGACGCCGGACTAACCCGATACACCGGGGAGCTGTTTTTT. It specifies CASSDAGLTRYTGELFF. V is TRBV6-1 and J is TRBJ2-2; possible D gene TRBD2, 6 bases. CDR3 length equals 17 residues. Germline CDR1 MNHNS, CDR2 SASEGT. Trimming removed 3 bases from V and 3 bases from J, with 17 bases in between.

The V and J genes are TRBV19 and TRBJ1-1; D unresolved. Trimming took 4 bases from V and 4 from J, leaving 13 bases between them. Germline V gives CDR1 LNHDA, CDR2 SQIVND (reference sequence). This CDR3 is 14 amino acids long. This CDR3 reads CASSNSAGVTEAFF. For the CDR3, the DNA is TGTGCCAGTAGTAATTCTGCGGGAGTCACTGAAGCTTTCTTT.

The V call is TRBV28, the J call TRBJ2-3; 7 bases align to TRBD1. The V gene's germline CDR1 is MDHEN and CDR2 SYDVKM. Germline trimming cut 2 bases from V and 8 bases from J; bases unmatched to any gene: 1. The CDR3 extends over 12 amino acids. The CDR3 protein is CASSLKGATQYF. The DNA for the CDR3 is TGTGCCAGCAGTTTAAAGGGGGCTACGCAGTATTTT. The whole variable domain, filled in from reference TRBV28 and TRBJ2-3, reads DVKVTQSSRYLVKRTGEKVFLECVQDMDHENMFWYRQDPGLGLRLIYFSYDVKMKEKGDIPEGYSVSREKKERFSLILESASTNQTSMYLCASSLKGATQYFGPGTRLTVL.

The V call is TRBV14, the J call TRBJ2-1; 10 nucleotides agree with TRBD2. This CDR3 contains 17 residues. The ends lost 1 base at V and 7 bases at J; junction bases unmatched: 10. Germline V gives CDR1 SGHDN, CDR2 FVKESK. The CDR3 is CASSQGRTSGGWNEQFF. The CDR3 coding sequence is TGTGCCAGCAGCCAAGGACGGACTAGCGGAGGATGGAATGAGCAGTTCTTC.

This clone was recorded a few times. The rearrangement links TRBV2 to TRBJ2-6; 10 bases agree with TRBD1. The CDR3 has 18 amino acids. Losses at the gene ends were 6 bases for V and 1 base for J; bases not matched to a gene: 9. The germline V gene has CDR1 SNHLY and CDR2 FYNNEI. CDR3 amino acids: CASREAGTGVSGANVLTF. The CDR3 DNA sequence: TGTGCCAGCAGGGAGGCAGGGACAGGGGTTTCTGGGGCCAACGTCCTGACTTTC.

The chain has TRBV28 and TRBJ2-4, with TRBD1 matching over 7 bases. Germline values: CDR1 MDHEN, CDR2 SYDVKM. The trim removed 5 bases at V and 3 bases at J, leaving 7 bases unmatched. This CDR3 comprises 15 residues. The CDR3, as DNA: TGTGCCAGCAGTCCGAGGGGGCACGGCAAAAACATTCAGTACTTC. Translated: CASSPRGHGKNIQYF.

This clone has just one count. The chain recombines TRBV10-3 with TRBJ2-2, with D maybe TRBD2 (6 bases). The V end lost 6 bases, the J end lost 6 bases, and 14 bases lay between the germline ends. There are 14 residues in the CDR3. Germline V gives CDR1 ENHRY, CDR2 SYGVKD. The CDR3 DNA sequence: TGTGCCATCAGCCCGGGACTTGAACCCGGGGAGCTGTTTTTT. It yields the protein CAISPGLEPGELFF.

The V call is TRBV28, the J call TRBJ1-3; perhaps TRBD1 as D (5 bases). Germline CDR1 MDHEN, CDR2 SYDVKM. V was clipped by 6 bases and J by 0 bases, with 12 bases between them. The CDR3 runs 15 residues. CDR3 sequence: CASSHSGNSGNTIYF. The CDR3 DNA reads TGTGCCAGCAGCCATTCAGGGAACTCTGGAAACACCATATATTTT.

This clone was observed a handful of times. Compared with germline, one end of the junction differs, possibly owing to a read error. The CDR3 bases are TGTTCCAGCAGCCCCGCGACAGGGGGGGGGTTGGAGACCCAGTACTTC. Its translation is CSSSPATGGGLETQYF. The chain links TRBV7-9 to TRBJ2-5; the match to TRBD1 covers 9 bases. The germline V gene encodes CDR1 SEHNR and CDR2 FQNEAQ (reference sequence). This CDR3 has 16 amino acids.

This chain connects TRBV21-1 to TRBJ2-3; the DNA was not compared with TRBD2, the D call given in the table. TRBV21-1 is a known pseudogene. This CDR3 is built from 17 residues. CDR3: CASRIFGLAGLTDTQYF. In nucleotides, the CDR3 is TGTGCCAGCAGGATTTTTGGACTAGCGGGATTGACTGATACGCAGTATTTT.

The chain couples TRBV19 to TRBJ1-3, with 7 bases lining up with TRBD1. Trimming cost V 10 bases and J 0 bases; bases outside gene matches: 9. This CDR3 has 15 residues. CDR1 LNHDA and CDR2 SQIVND come from the germline V gene (reference sequence). The DNA of the CDR3 is TGTGCCATTGAGAGGGGGCAAAGCTCTGGAAACACCATATATTTT. It yields the protein CAIERGQSSGNTIYF.

This chain uses TRBV6-6 with TRBJ2-2; the match to TRBD2 covers 8 bases. Germline V gene data show CDR1 as MNHNY and CDR2 as SVGAGI (reference sequence). The trim removed 4 bases at V and 2 bases at J, leaving 3 bases unmatched. The CDR3 spans 15 residues. The DNA for the CDR3 is TGTGCCAGCAGTTCGGGGGGGGGAAACACCGGGGAGCTGTTTTTT. Protein: CASSSGGGNTGELFF.

This clone was found once. In DNA form, the CDR3 reads TGTGCCAGCAGCGTTAACAGTGGCTCCTACGAGCAGTACTTC. Its translation is CASSVNSGSYEQYF. The rearrangement uses TRBV9 and TRBJ2-7; D unclear. CDR3 length: 14 residues. In germline, CDR1 is SGDLS, CDR2 YYNGEE. V was shortened by 2 bases and J by 0 bases, with 9 bases between the two germline ends.

This CDR3 is CASSQESGRGHEAFF. The CDR3 DNA reads as TGTGCCAGCAGCCAAGAGAGTGGCAGGGGTCATGAAGCTTTCTTT. The rearrangement links TRBV4-2 to TRBJ1-1, with D possibly being TRBD1 (6 bases). The CDR3 is made up of 15 amino acids. From germline, CDR1 is LGHNA and CDR2 YNFKEQ. V lost 0 bases, J lost 7 bases, and 15 bases lay in between.